This T cell receptor beta chain derives from a study of beta chain features in type 1 diabetes. This clone was recorded a few times. The V and J ends lost 4 bases and 6 bases, in that order; junction bases with no gene match: 9. Germline V lookup: CDR1 MGHRA, CDR2 YSYEKL. The CDR3 runs 15 residues. Expressed TCRB transcripts were sequenced after all isolated RNA was converted to cDNA. This table comes from immunoSEQ multiplex PCR, and its TCRdb copy is limited to in-frame clones, with some not included. The sample holds about 220,000 clones, about a tenth seen once. The rearrangement uses TRBV4-1 and TRBJ2-3; 8 positions agree with TRBD2. The source material was central memory CD4+ T cells from blood. The TCR was taken from a young man in good health. DNA for the CDR3: TGCGCCAGCAGCCTTGACCGGGAGGGGACCGATACGCAGTATTTT. This encodes CASSLDREGTDTQYF.